This TCR beta chain originates from a study of PD-L1 blockade in urothelial cancer. Overall study: Per blood sample, T cells had a median of roughly 150,000.

Time point reported: peripheral blood 6 weeks after treatment start. Repertoires were generated with immunoSEQ multiplex PCR, while TCRdb's copy carries only in-frame clones and drops some. Of tens of thousands of clones listed, roughly 91% were seen once; the top ten hold roughly 2.5%. CDR1 LGHNT and CDR2 FRNRAP come from the germline V gene. V gave up 5 bases and J gave up 6 bases; unmatched junction bases: 10. CDR3 length: 14 amino acids. J is TRBJ2-7 and V is TRBV12-5, with TRBD2 matching over 7 bases. This receptor was taken from a man in his 60s with urothelial cancer. The sample consisted of PBMCs, taken around atezolizumab (anti-PD-L1) treatment. This chain's CDR3 is CASGQASGFTEQYF. In DNA form, the CDR3 reads TGTGCTAGTGGTCAGGCTAGCGGATTTACCGAGCAGTACTTC.